These T cell receptor beta chains were read from a single sample in a study of cytomegalovirus exposure and HLA in healthy donors. The assay was immunoSEQ multiplex PCR, and TCRdb's table has in-frame clones only and misses some. The sample records 150,000 to 170,000 clones, about 83% being singletons. Sequenced: PBMCs. The receptors stem from a woman between 40 and 50 years old in good health and CMV-seronegative. Each CDR3 is given with its conserved first and last residue. The D gene is left open where the match is weak. Clone size appears in some rows only: once, few, many, or a class for an expanded clone.

j_gene	v_gene	abundance	len	d_gene	CDR3aa	CDR3nt
TRBJ1-2	TRBV4-2	NA	14	TRBD1	CASSQATGNYGYTF	TGTGCCAGCAGCCAAGCGACAGGGAACTATGGCTACACCTTC
TRBJ2-7	TRBV6-5	few	15	TRBD1	CASSYSGQGGYEQYF	TGTGCCAGCAGTTACTCGGGACAGGGTGGGTACGAGCAGTACTTC
TRBJ2-1	TRBV7-2	NA	14	NA	CASSSLTGYNEQFF	TGTGCCAGCAGCTCCTTGACAGGTTACAATGAGCAGTTCTTC
TRBJ1-1	TRBV28	once	15	NA	CASSLQQGANTEAFF	TGTGCCAGCAGTCTCCAACAGGGAGCTAACACTGAAGCTTTCTTT
TRBJ1-1	TRBV29-1	NA	13	NA	CSGYSPGDPEAFF	TGCAGCGGGTACTCCCCAGGGGACCCTGAAGCTTTCTTT
TRBJ1-1	TRBV30	NA	12	NA	CAWSVQGGEAFF	TGTGCCTGGAGTGTACAGGGAGGGGAAGCTTTCTTT
TRBJ2-3	TRBV6-4	NA	15	TRBD2	CASSDGAGGTDTQYF	TGTGCCAGCAGTGACGGAGCGGGGGGCACAGATACGCAGTATTTT
TRBJ1-2	TRBV2	once	16	NA	CASSTLLQGGWNGYTF	TGTGCCAGCAGTACCCTTTTGCAGGGAGGGTGGAATGGCTACACCTTC
TRBJ1-2	TRBV5-6	NA	16	TRBD1	CASSLGGTGVNYGYTF	TGTGCCAGCAGCTTGGGGGGGACAGGGGTTAACTATGGCTACACCTTC
TRBJ1-5	TRBV6-1	NA	13	NA	CASRGEGDQPQHF	TGTGCCAGCAGAGGGGAGGGCGATCAGCCCCAGCATTTT
TRBJ2-6	TRBV2	once	14	NA	CASSERGGANVLTF	TGTGCCAGCAGTGAAAGGGGTGGGGCCAACGTCCTGACTTTC
TRBJ1-5	TRBV30	NA	13	TRBD1	CAWGQGLEQPQHF	TGTGCCTGGGGACAGGGACTCGAACAGCCCCAGCATTTT
TRBJ2-1	TRBV30	once	17	NA	CAWSPLSRGTPRNEQFF	TGTGCCTGGAGTCCACTATCCAGGGGAACGCCGCGCAATGAGCAGTTCTTC
TRBJ2-3	TRBV12-2	NA	16	NA	CASRLALAGGKDTQYF	TGTGCAAGTCGCTTAGCCCTAGCGGGGGGGAAGGATACGCAGTATTTT
TRBJ1-5	TRBV5-1	once	14	NA	CASSLGPTGEPQHF	TGCGCCAGCAGCTTGGGTCCCACAGGAGAGCCCCAGCATTTT
TRBJ1-5	TRBV7-2	NA	16	TRBD1	CASSSRGRGSNQPQHF	TGTGCCAGCAGCTCGAGGGGCAGGGGGAGCAATCAGCCCCAGCATTTT
TRBJ2-3	TRBV13	NA	12	TRBD1	CASSPDRVTQYF	TGTGCCAGCAGCCCCGACAGGGTCACGCAGTATTTT
TRBJ1-3	TRBV12-5	NA	14	TRBD1	CASGQQGVGNTIYF	TGTGCTAGTGGCCAACAGGGGGTTGGAAACACCATATATTTT
TRBJ2-7	TRBV10-3	few	16	TRBD1	CAIKGTGGRSSYEQYF	TGTGCCATCAAGGGGACAGGGGGAAGGAGCTCCTACGAGCAGTACTTC
TRBJ1-2	TRBV19	NA	16	NA	CASSIDAGGTNYGYTF	TGTGCCAGTAGTATAGATGCGGGAGGGACCAACTATGGCTACACCTTC
TRBJ2-7	TRBV5-1	NA	12	TRBD1	CASRDRGHEQYF	TGCGCCAGCAGGGACAGGGGCCACGAGCAGTACTTC
TRBJ1-1	TRBV7-6	NA	14	TRBD1	CASSGTGFDTEAFF	TGTGCCAGCAGCGGGACAGGGTTCGACACTGAAGCTTTCTTT
TRBJ1-2	TRBV2	once	14	TRBD1	CASTKGQGFFGYTF	TGTGCCAGCACTAAGGGACAGGGATTCTTCGGCTACACCTTC
TRBJ2-1	TRBV10-1	NA	13	NA	CASSERRGASQFF	TGCGCCAGCAGTGAACGGCGCGGGGCCTCTCAGTTCTTC
TRBJ1-1	TRBV7-2	NA	18	NA	CASSLGQTYLSENTEAFF	TGTGCCAGCAGCTTAGGACAGACCTATCTAAGCGAGAACACTGAAGCTTTCTTT
TRBJ2-1	TRBV5-5	few	15	TRBD2	CASGRLADRHNEQFF	TGTGCCAGCGGGAGACTAGCGGACCGACACAATGAGCAGTTCTTC
TRBJ2-1	TRBV20-1	few	10	NA	CSARLAEQFF	TGCAGTGCTAGATTGGCTGAGCAGTTCTTC
TRBJ2-6	TRBV9	NA	15	TRBD1	CASTGVLSGANVLTF	TGTGCCAGTACAGGGGTCCTGAGCGGGGCCAACGTCCTGACTTTC
TRBJ2-3	TRBV29-1	NA	15	TRBD2	CSAGGGPELTDTQYF	TGCAGCGCCGGGGGGGGGCCAGAACTCACAGATACGCAGTATTTT
TRBJ2-2	TRBV7-9	once	16	TRBD1	CASRDRDRGLSGELFF	TGTGCCAGCAGAGACCGGGACAGGGGGCTTAGCGGGGAGCTGTTTTTT
TRBJ1-5	TRBV7-2	NA	17	TRBD1	CASSLGGQGSRNQPQHF	TGTGCCAGCAGCTTAGGAGGACAGGGTTCGCGCAATCAGCCCCAGCATTTT
TRBJ2-5	TRBV28	NA	13	NA	CASSSGGQETQYF	TGTGCCAGCAGTTCCGGGGGTCAAGAGACCCAGTACTTC
TRBJ1-6	TRBV5-1	NA	15	TRBD1	CASSSETGADSPLHF	TGCGCCAGCAGCTCTGAAACAGGGGCGGATTCACCCCTCCACTTT
TRBJ1-1	TRBV7-9	NA	17	TRBD1	CASSLAAGTGGNTEAFF	TGTGCCAGCAGCTTAGCGGCAGGGACAGGGGGAAACACTGAAGCTTTCTTT
TRBJ1-2	TRBV5-6	NA	13	TRBD1	CASSFYRGPGYTF	TGTGCCAGCAGCTTTTACAGGGGACCTGGCTACACCTTC
TRBJ1-5	TRBV6-1	NA	11	NA	CATRSAEPQHF	TGTGCCACACGGTCAGCGGAACCCCAGCATTTT
TRBJ1-1	TRBV10-3	NA	11	NA	CAISENTEAFF	TGTGCCATCTCAGAGAACACTGAAGCTTTCTTT
TRBJ2-5	TRBV5-1	NA	17	NA	CASSLGLLGTPQETQYF	TGCGCCAGCAGCTTGGGGTTATTGGGGACTCCTCAAGAGACCCAGTACTTC
TRBJ1-4	TRBV5-1	few	14	NA	CASRRSGNNEKLFF	TGCGCCAGCAGAAGGTCGGGGAATAATGAAAAACTGTTTTTT
TRBJ2-1	TRBV10-2	NA	11	NA	CASSAGNEQFF	TGCGCCAGCAGTGCGGGGAATGAGCAGTTCTTC